These 7 T cell receptor beta chains share one sample of origin, sequenced in a study of cytomegalovirus exposure and HLA in healthy donors. Amplification used 60 Vbeta primers and 13 Jbeta primers. Profiling relied on immunoSEQ multiplex PCR, and the TCRdb table lists in-frame clones only, not all of them. The data hold around 170,000 clones, with around 85% observed a single time. Sequenced input: PBMCs. The receptors stem from a man between 50 and 59 years old in good health and CMV-seronegative.

The J gene is TRBJ2-5, the V gene TRBV7-2, with D possibly matching TRBD1 (6 bases). CDR3 length equals 14 residues. Trimming took 5 bases from V and 0 from J, leaving 10 bases between them. The germline CDR1 and CDR2 sequences are SGHTA and FQGNSA. CDR3 region: CASSPGHHQETQYF. CDR3 in DNA: TGTGCCAGCAGCCCGGGACACCACCAAGAGACCCAGTACTTC.

The V call is TRBV7-2, the J call TRBJ2-7; 7 nucleotides align to TRBD1. The length of the CDR3 is 13 residues. The V segment lost 3 bases and the J segment 4 bases; nucleotides outside the gene matches: 3. CDR1 is SGHTA, CDR2 FQGNSA, per germline. DNA of the CDR3: TGTGCCAGCAGCTTGGACAGGCAGTACGAGCAGTACTTC. It translates to CASSLDRQYEQYF.

This rearrangement joins TRBV27 to TRBJ1-2, with TRBD1 as a possible D gene (5 bases). The CDR3 has 13 residues. Germline CDR1 MNHEY, CDR2 SMNVEV (reference sequence). The V and J ends lost 2 bases and 14 bases respectively, with 18 bases between them. The CDR3 DNA reads TGTGCCAGCAGTTTAGGACACGCCGGGAGCTGGACCTTC. The encoded protein is CASSLGHAGSWTF.

CDR3 amino acids: CASSLGRDQPQHF. DNA of the CDR3: TGTGCCAGCAGCTTAGGTCGAGATCAGCCCCAGCATTTT. This chain joins TRBV7-2 and TRBJ1-5; the D is unclear. The CDR3 contains 13 residues. Germline CDR1 is SGHTA and CDR2 is FQGNSA. V was pared by 1 base and J by 5 bases, with 6 bases between.

This clone showed up just once. J is TRBJ2-1 and V is TRBV11-2; 12 nucleotides line up with TRBD1. Germline V gene lookup returns CDR1 SGHAT and CDR2 FQNNGV. The CDR3 is 15 amino acids. The trim removed 1 base at V and 8 bases at J, leaving 3 bases unmatched. The CDR3 sequence: CASSLAGTGGYEQFF. CDR3 sequence (DNA): TGTGCCAGCAGCTTAGCTGGGACAGGGGGCTATGAGCAGTTCTTC.

CDR3 nucleotide sequence: TGTGCCAGCAGCTCAGGGACTAGCGGATTCTTCAATGAGCAGTTCTTC. As protein: CASSSGTSGFFNEQFF. V gene TRBV7-8 combines with J gene TRBJ2-1, with 11 bases aligning to TRBD2. CDR3 length equals 16 residues. V trimming: 4 bases; J trimming: 6 bases; junction bases outside the gene matches: 8. The germline CDR1 and CDR2 sequences are SGHVS and FQNEAQ.

The chain carries TRBV7-8 and TRBJ1-5; D is possibly TRBD1 (6 bases). The V end lost 4 bases, the J end lost 16 bases, and 23 bases lay between the germline ends. This CDR3 region has 14 residues. In germline, CDR1 is SGHVS, CDR2 FQNEAQ. This CDR3 reads CASSSQGSPVSLHF. The CDR3 region has the DNA TGTGCCAGCAGCTCTCAGGGGTCCCCTGTCTCATTACATTTT.